This T cell receptor beta chain was retrieved from a study of response to subunit inactivated influenza vaccine. Study observations and caveats: The authors proposed limited new T cell recruitment per seasonal influenza vaccination.

Via MiXCR, TCRdb re-called the RT-PCR reads, giving one row per CDR3 protein. The sample lists about 190,000 distinct CDR3 sequences; around 15% were seen once. Comment on this clonotype: The antigen remains unidentified.

The CDR3 has 15 residues. Trimming left V 4 bases short and J 6 bases short, with 19 bases between. Germline V gene lookup returns CDR1 SNHLY and CDR2 FYNNEI. The sample consisted of CD8+ T cells sorted from PBMCs, taken 5 to 6 days after vaccination. This TCR was sampled from a man in his forties or fifties who received an inactivated influenza vaccine. The V gene is TRBV2, the J gene TRBJ2-7, with a weak D call TRBD2 (5 bases). This CDR3 reads CASSVRGSEGIEQYF. The CDR3 DNA is TGTGCCAGCAGTGTTCGTGGGTCCGAGGGAATCGAGCAGTACTTC.